This T cell receptor (beta chain) was recorded in a study of blood T cell repertoires in COVID-19. Overall study context: Samples of COVID-19 (acute and convalescent) were obtained from the United States, Italy and Spain.

The CDR3 covers 15 residues. Germline V gives CDR1 LNHDA, CDR2 SQIVND (reference sequence). Trimming took 4 bases from V and 8 from J, leaving 17 bases between them. In the source study's methods: Reference gene primer amplification gave estimated nucleated cell counts. The method was immunoSEQ multiplex PCR; TCRdb's version includes in-frame clones alone and lacks a portion of them. V, J and clone size were drawn from that table, and D and trimming were deduced from the DNA. Of 150,000 to 200,000 clones listed, around four fifths are singletons. Sequenced: peripheral blood. This clonotype was obtained from a human donor in a cohort sampled during active COVID-19. The chain joins TRBV19 to TRBJ1-4; D call uncertain. CDR3 nucleotides: TGTGCCAGTAGTACCCTAGGCGCTGGAGCGGAAAAACTGTTTTTT. Encoded protein: CASSTLGAGAEKLFF.